This TCR beta chain was retrieved from a study of blood T cell repertoires in COVID-19. TCRdb's copy holds only in-frame clones and misses some; the assay was immunoSEQ multiplex PCR. The table lists roughly 95,000 clones, around 80% of them singletons. Sequencing used peripheral blood. This TCR derives from a human donor in a cohort sampled during active COVID-19.

The CDR3 sequence is CASSFEGGTEAFF. CDR3 DNA: TGCGCCAGCAGCTTTGAGGGAGGGACTGAAGCTTTCTTT. The chain carries TRBV5-1 and TRBJ1-1; no firm D call. Germline V gives CDR1 SGHRS, CDR2 YFSETQ. The V and J ends lost 2 bases and 5 bases respectively, with 10 bases between them. The CDR3 is made up of 13 amino acids.